The entry below describes one TCR beta chain. The data stem from a study of T cell repertoires in cytomegalovirus infection. TCRdb called the reads again in MiXCR, with one record for every CDR3 protein. The sample yields some 400,000 distinct CDR3 sequences, 15% to 20% seen once. Germline V lookup: CDR1 LGHNT, CDR2 FRNRAP. Trimming at V came to 4 bases and at J to 2 bases, leaving 9 bases not matched to a gene. CDR3 size: 16 residues. This receptor was taken from a human donor in good health (CMV status not recorded). Some clones in this sample may be carry-over from other donors' samples. Sequences were obtained from PBMCs. This chain connects TRBV12-5 to TRBJ2-3, with TRBD2 identical over 7 bases. The CDR3 DNA sequence: TGTGCTAGTGGTTATCACTCAGCGGGACTCACAGATACGCAGTATTTT. It codes for CASGYHSAGLTDTQYF.